This passage covers 26 T cell receptor beta chains from one sample sequenced in a study of shared clonotypes between healthy human individuals. Measured with immunoSEQ multiplex PCR; TCRdb has only the in-frame clones, and not every one. The data contain about 2.1 million clones, 85% to 95% of them seen just once; the ten biggest clones take up 1.7%. The naive CD8 fraction comprised CD45RO-negative cells positively selected for CCR7 and excluded terminally differentiated effector memory CD45RA+ cells. The sequencing sample was made of naive CD8+ T cells from PBMCs. All receptors come from a young man in good health. Some clones in this sample may be carry-over from other donors' samples.

This clone was seen a handful of times. V gene TRBV28 combines with J gene TRBJ1-1; no definite D call. The germline V gene has CDR1 MDHEN and CDR2 SYDVKM. Trimming left V 5 bases short and J 4 bases short, with 14 bases between. The CDR3 contains 14 residues. The DNA for the CDR3 is TGTGCCAGCAGTCTGATGATGGGGAGCACTGAAGCTTTCTTT. Its protein product is CASSLMMGSTEAFF.

V and J are TRBV30 and TRBJ1-2; D might be TRBD1 (5 bases). The CDR3 has 14 residues. Trimming pared 0 bases from V and 3 bases from J, leaving 11 bases between. Germline assignment: CDR1 GTSNPN and CDR2 SVGIG (reference sequence). The CDR3 protein is CAWSVHGGDYGYTF. Written as DNA, the CDR3 is TGTGCCTGGAGTGTACACGGGGGTGACTATGGCTACACCTTC.

The chain is built from TRBV4-1 and TRBJ1-1; D unresolved. Between the trimmed V and J ends, which lost 0 bases and 4 bases, there was a span of 9 bases. This CDR3 has 14 amino acids. The germline V gene has CDR1 MGHRA and CDR2 YSYEKL. This CDR3 is CASSQDSGSTEAFF. In DNA, the CDR3 is TGCGCCAGCAGCCAAGATTCGGGGAGCACTGAAGCTTTCTTT.

The chain employs TRBV28 and TRBJ2-1, with a tentative D call TRBD2 (7 bases). Germline assignment: CDR1 MDHEN and CDR2 SYDVKM. This CDR3 has 18 amino acids. V was cut by 3 bases and J by 6 bases, with 24 bases left in between. The CDR3 DNA reads TGTGCCAGCAGTTTCCCGGGGCGGGACGGGGGGCCCCCCAATGAGCAGTTCTTC. This gives the protein CASSFPGRDGGPPNEQFF.

The V and J genes are TRBV9 and TRBJ2-1, with D possibly called TRBD1 or TRBD2 (6 bases each). With 3 bases removed from V and 6 bases from J, the gap between germline ends came to 16 bases. This CDR3 contains 15 residues. Germline CDR1 reads SGDLS; CDR2 reads YYNGEE. The CDR3 sequence is CASSEGGASVNEQFF. Here the CDR3 DNA reads TGTGCCAGCAGCGAGGGGGGAGCGTCCGTCAATGAGCAGTTCTTC.

The chain is built from TRBV6-5 and TRBJ2-1; 10 positions match TRBD2. Per the germline V gene, CDR1 is MNHEY and CDR2 is SVGAGI. The CDR3 contains 15 residues. V lost 7 bases to trimming and J lost 6 bases; unmatched junction nucleotides: 9. Here the CDR3 DNA reads TGTGCCAGCAACTACCTAGCGGGAGCGGTCAATGAGCAGTTCTTC. Its translation is CASNYLAGAVNEQFF.

This sequence joins TRBV5-1 and TRBJ2-7; D may be TRBD1 (5 bases). The CDR3 is made up of 15 amino acids. The V gene's germline CDR1 is SGHRS and CDR2 YFSETQ. Trimming took off 4 bases at V and 0 bases at J, with 14 bases between the two ends. The CDR3 nucleotides are TGCGCCAGCAGCAGCACAGGACCCTACTCCTACGAGCAGTACTTC. This translates into CASSSTGPYSYEQYF.

The rearrangement uses TRBV7-9 and TRBJ1-2; 10 bases match TRBD1. This CDR3 has 15 amino acids. Unmatched junction bases numbered 10, after V lost 5 bases and J lost 7 bases. Germline CDR1 and CDR2: SEHNR and FQNEAQ (reference sequence). The CDR3: CASSPPTGTGVGYTF. CDR3 in DNA: TGTGCCAGCAGCCCGCCTACCGGGACAGGGGTTGGCTACACCTTC.

A word on this clone: This CDR3 is also generated by other DNA sequences in the sample. V and J are TRBV5-6 and TRBJ2-2, with D possibly matching TRBD1 (6 bases). Trimming removed 2 bases from V and 2 bases from J, with 7 bases in between. There are 14 residues in the CDR3. Germline CDR1 is SGHDT and CDR2 is YYEEEE. The CDR3 bases are TGTGCCAGCAGCTTAGGGACAAACACCGGGGAGCTGTTTTTT. The encoded protein is CASSLGTNTGELFF.

V usage is TRBV30 and J usage is TRBJ2-7; either TRBD1 or TRBD2 may supply D (6 bases each). The germline V and J ends were trimmed by 3 bases and 6 bases, with 12 bases remaining between them. The CDR3 runs to 12 residues. Germline CDR1 is GTSNPN and CDR2 is SVGIG (reference sequence). This CDR3 reads CAWSQGGPEQYF. In DNA form, the CDR3 reads TGTGCCTGGAGCCAAGGGGGGCCCGAGCAGTACTTC.

This chain links TRBV19 with TRBJ2-3, with 8 bases that match TRBD1. The CDR3 sequence is 16 residues long. The germline gives CDR1 LNHDA, CDR2 SQIVND (reference sequence). V shed 5 bases, J shed 2 bases, and the junction held 9 bases outside the gene matches. The CDR3 DNA reads as TGTGCCAGTAGTCCCGACAGGGGACAAAACACAGATACGCAGTATTTT. Translating gives CASSPDRGQNTDTQYF.

The rearrangement links TRBV19 to TRBJ1-4; TRBD1 aligns across 11 bases. This CDR3 spans 14 amino acids. Germline V gives CDR1 LNHDA, CDR2 SQIVND (reference sequence). V shed 5 bases, J shed 10 bases, and the junction held 6 bases outside the gene matches. The CDR3 reads CASSFRDRGRKLFF. CDR3 bases: TGTGCCAGTAGTTTCCGGGACAGGGGGAGAAAACTGTTTTTT.

The chain carries TRBV7-9 and TRBJ2-2; maybe TRBD1 (7 bases). This CDR3 is 19 amino acids long. V was shortened by 4 bases and J by 1 base, with 22 bases between the two germline ends. The germline V gene has CDR1 SEHNR and CDR2 FQNEAQ (reference sequence). CDR3 nucleotides: TGTGCCAGCAGCTCACTCCCCCTGGAGGGACAGTTGAACACCGGGGAGCTGTTTTTT. It yields the protein CASSSLPLEGQLNTGELFF.

V and J are TRBV18 and TRBJ2-2; the D is unclear. The CDR3 contains 12 residues. V dropped 5 bases and J dropped 4 bases, with 5 bases sitting between them. The germline CDR1 and CDR2 sequences are KGHSH and LQKENI. CDR3 amino acids: CASSTPTGELFF. The CDR3 DNA follows: TGTGCCAGCTCAACCCCCACCGGGGAGCTGTTTTTT.

J is TRBJ2-5 and V is TRBV7-6, with D perhaps given as TRBD1 or TRBD2 (5 bases each). CDR3 length equals 14 residues. Germline CDR1 is SGHVS and CDR2 is FNYEAQ. With 5 bases removed from V and 5 bases from J, the gap between germline ends came to 15 bases. Written as DNA, the CDR3 is TGTGCCAGCAGCCCCGTCCCGGGGCGGGAGACCCAGTACTTC. Amino acid sequence: CASSPVPGRETQYF.

The genes are TRBV4-1 and TRBJ2-5; 9 bases are a match to TRBD1. TRBJ2-7 explains the end of the DNA better; the J call may be wrong. This CDR3 has 15 amino acids. Germline loops: CDR1 MGHRA, CDR2 YSYEKL. This chain's CDR3 is CASSPTGGSSYEQYF. As DNA, the CDR3 is TGCGCCAGCAGCCCGACAGGGGGGAGCTCCTACGAGCAGTACTTC.

V is TRBV11-2 and J is TRBJ2-6; no definite D call. The germline V and J ends were trimmed by 5 bases and 1 base, with 6 bases remaining between them. The germline gives CDR1 SGHAT, CDR2 FQNNGV. The CDR3 is 14 amino acids. CDR3 in amino acids: CASSHLSGANVLTF. The CDR3 nucleotides read TGTGCCAGCAGCCATCTTTCTGGGGCCAACGTCCTGACTTTC.

The genes are TRBV19 and TRBJ2-2, with unresolved D. Germline V gene sequence: CDR1 LNHDA, CDR2 SQIVND (reference sequence). This CDR3 region has 15 residues. V was trimmed by 3 bases and J by 7 bases, leaving 15 bases between them. The CDR3 nucleotides read TGTGCCAGTAGTATTAGGCTTATTCGTAGCGGGGAGCTGTTTTTT. It encodes CASSIRLIRSGELFF.

This clone was found a few times. This chain connects TRBV2 to TRBJ2-7; the D gene is possibly TRBD1 (5 bases). This CDR3 is built from 11 residues. The germline V gene has CDR1 SNHLY and CDR2 FYNNEI. Deletions cut 7 bases from V and 7 bases from J, with 11 bases between. The CDR3 region is CASTQGAEQYF. DNA of the CDR3: TGTGCCAGCACCCAAGGGGCGGAGCAGTACTTC.

This sequence joins TRBV4-3 and TRBJ2-2; D possibly matches TRBD1 or TRBD2 (5 bases each). This CDR3 has 16 amino acids. The germline gives CDR1 LGHNA, CDR2 YSLEER. V dropped 3 bases and J dropped 4 bases, with 15 bases sitting between them. In DNA form, the CDR3 reads TGCGCCAGCAGCCAGGGACGGAACCTCCTCACCGGGGAGCTGTTTTTT. Amino acid sequence: CASSQGRNLLTGELFF.

The CDR3 bases are TGTGCCAGCAGCTCCCCTGGGGTGGGAGTAGTAAATTCCTACAATGAGCAGTTCTTC. Its translation is CASSSPGVGVVNSYNEQFF. The chain recombines TRBV7-8 with TRBJ2-1, with D maybe TRBD2 (5 bases). Trimming removed 4 bases at V and 1 base at J, with 23 bases between. The CDR3 totals 19 residues. Looked up from germline, CDR1 is SGHVS and CDR2 is FQNEAQ. The full variable domain, with the rest looked up from reference TRBV7-8 and TRBJ2-1, is GAGVSQSPRYKVAKRGQDVALRCDPISGHVSLFWYQQALGQGPEFLTYFQNEAQLDKSGLPSDRFFAERPEGSVSTLKIQRTQQEDSAVYLCASSSPGVGVVNSYNEQFFGPGTRLTVL.

V usage is TRBV27 and J usage is TRBJ2-7, with D possibly TRBD1 on 6 matching bases. CDR1 is MNHEY, CDR2 SMNVEV, per germline (reference sequence). The CDR3 is 14 residues long. V was pared by 2 bases and J by 6 bases, with 14 bases between. The CDR3 spells CASSLRQASGEQYF. CDR3 sequence (DNA): TGTGCCAGCAGTTTACGACAGGCTAGTGGCGAGCAGTACTTC.

The chain uses TRBV27 and TRBJ2-7, with a possible D match to TRBD2 (6 bases). Germline values: CDR1 MNHEY, CDR2 SMNVEV (reference sequence). The V end lost 4 bases, the J end lost 4 bases, and 17 bases lay between the germline ends. The CDR3 is made up of 15 amino acids. CDR3 bases: TGTGCCAGCAGTTCCCCGTTTACCGCGGGATACGAGCAGTACTTC. Translation gives CASSSPFTAGYEQYF.

Turning to this clone: Other DNA variants within this sample encode the same CDR3. The chain employs TRBV11-2 and TRBJ2-7, with D maybe TRBD1 (5 bases). The germline V gene has CDR1 SGHAT and CDR2 FQNNGV. V was trimmed by 1 base and J by 0 bases, leaving 7 bases between them. The CDR3 runs 14 residues. DNA for the CDR3: TGTGCCAGCAGCTTAGCAGGGCTCTCCTACGAGCAGTACTTC. Protein product: CASSLAGLSYEQYF.

The chain joins TRBV7-9 to TRBJ2-1; D perhaps matches TRBD2 (5 bases). From germline, CDR1 is SEHNR and CDR2 FQNEAQ (reference sequence). The CDR3 has 18 amino acids. Deletions cut 7 bases from V and 7 bases from J, with 29 bases between. The CDR3 sequence: CASILWAKSALPGNEQFF. CDR3 nucleotides: TGTGCCAGCATCCTCTGGGCCAAGAGCGCCTTACCGGGAAATGAGCAGTTCTTC.

The V and J genes are TRBV27 and TRBJ2-2; D possibly corresponds to TRBD2 (6 bases). This CDR3 has 15 amino acids. Germline CDR1 is MNHEY and CDR2 is SMNVEV (reference sequence). The ends were cut back, 7 bases at V and 0 bases at J, with 12 bases in the middle. The DNA for the CDR3 is TGTGCCAGCACGGGACTCCACGCGAACACCGGGGAGCTGTTTTTT. Encoded protein: CASTGLHANTGELFF.